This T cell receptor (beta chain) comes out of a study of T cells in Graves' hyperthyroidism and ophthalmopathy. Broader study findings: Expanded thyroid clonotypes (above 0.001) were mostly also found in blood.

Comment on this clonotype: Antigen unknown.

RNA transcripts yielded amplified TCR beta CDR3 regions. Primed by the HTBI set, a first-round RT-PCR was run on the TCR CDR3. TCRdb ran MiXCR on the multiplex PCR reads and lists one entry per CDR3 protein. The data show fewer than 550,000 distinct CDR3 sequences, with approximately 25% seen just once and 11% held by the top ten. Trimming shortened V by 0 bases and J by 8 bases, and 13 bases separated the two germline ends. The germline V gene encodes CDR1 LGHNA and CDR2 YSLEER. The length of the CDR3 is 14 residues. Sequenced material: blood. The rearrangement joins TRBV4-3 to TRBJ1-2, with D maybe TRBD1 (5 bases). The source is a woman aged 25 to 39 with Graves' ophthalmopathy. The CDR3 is CASSQDGTAGGYTF. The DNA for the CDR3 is TGCGCCAGCAGCCAAGATGGGACGGCCGGGGGCTACACCTTC.